The clone carrying this TCR beta chain was observed a few times. Its matching antigen is unknown. These data belong to a study of post-analysis software for immune sequencing data. Looking at the study overall: Patients with relapsing-remitting, secondary progressive and progressive-relapsing multiple sclerosis courses were all represented.

Researchers reported that TCR beta cDNA libraries carried unique molecular identifiers. From the PCR reads, TCRdb called clonotypes with MiXCR, one entry per CDR3 protein. Here the sample spans fewer than 850,000 distinct CDR3 sequences, around 27% being singletons. Study-level points and caveats: Diversity measured as normalized Chao1 was significantly lower in multiple sclerosis patients than in controls. By F measure, samples from a shared preparation batch strongly co-clustered.

This receptor was taken from a girl aged 5-17 years with multiple sclerosis. The sequenced material came from blood.

This chain's CDR3 is CASSLHRGNEQFF. CDR3 nucleotide sequence: TGTGCCAGCAGCTTACACAGGGGCAATGAGCAGTTCTTC. V gene TRBV11-2 combines with J gene TRBJ2-1; 7 positions match TRBD1. CDR1 is SGHAT and CDR2 is FQNNGV in the germline V gene. CDR3 length: 13 amino acids. V lost 2 bases and J lost 6; bases outside the gene matches: 1. Using reference TRBV11-2 and TRBJ2-1 for the parts outside the CDR3, the full variable domain is EAGVAQSPRYKIIEKRQSVAFWCNPISGHATLYWYQQILGQGPKLLIQFQNNGVVDDSQLPKDRFSAERLKGVDSTLKIQPAKLEDSAVYLCASSLHRGNEQFFGPGTRLTVL.